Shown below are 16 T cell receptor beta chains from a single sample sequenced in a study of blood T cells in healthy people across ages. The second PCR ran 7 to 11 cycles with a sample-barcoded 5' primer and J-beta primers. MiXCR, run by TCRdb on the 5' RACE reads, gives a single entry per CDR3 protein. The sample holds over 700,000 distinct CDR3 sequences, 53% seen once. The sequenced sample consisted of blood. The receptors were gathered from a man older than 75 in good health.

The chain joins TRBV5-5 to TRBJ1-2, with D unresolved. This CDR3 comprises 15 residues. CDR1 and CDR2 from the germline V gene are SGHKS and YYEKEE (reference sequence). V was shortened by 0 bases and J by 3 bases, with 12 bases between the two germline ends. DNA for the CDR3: TGTGCCAGCAGCTTGGTCACGGGGATTGACTATGGCTACACCTTC. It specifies CASSLVTGIDYGYTF.

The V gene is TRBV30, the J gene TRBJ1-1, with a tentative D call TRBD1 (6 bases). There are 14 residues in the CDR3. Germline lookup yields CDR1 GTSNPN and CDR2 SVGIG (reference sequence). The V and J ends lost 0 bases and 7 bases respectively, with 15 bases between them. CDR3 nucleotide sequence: TGTGCCTGGAGTGTAGTTGGGGGCTCGGGTGAAGCTTTCTTT. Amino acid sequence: CAWSVVGGSGEAFF.

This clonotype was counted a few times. CDR3 coding DNA: TGTGCCAGCAGTTTCCCCGACGCCAAAGCGGAGAAAGCTTTCTTT. Its translation is CASSFPDAKAEKAFF. The chain employs TRBV12-3 or TRBV12-4 and TRBJ1-1, with no clear D. V lost 3 bases, J lost 9 bases, and 20 bases lay in between. The CDR3 consists of 15 residues.

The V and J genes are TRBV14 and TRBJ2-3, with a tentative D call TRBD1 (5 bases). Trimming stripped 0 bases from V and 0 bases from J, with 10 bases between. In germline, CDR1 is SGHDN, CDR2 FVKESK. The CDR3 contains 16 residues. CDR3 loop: CASSQDPRASTDTQYF. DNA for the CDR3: TGTGCCAGCAGCCAAGATCCCAGGGCTAGCACAGATACGCAGTATTTT. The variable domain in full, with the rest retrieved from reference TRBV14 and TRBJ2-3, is EAGVTQFPSHSVIEKGQTVTLRCDPISGHDNLYWYRRVMGKEIKFLLHFVKESKQDESGMPNNRFLAERTGGTYSTLKVQPAELEDSGVYFCASSQDPRASTDTQYFGPGTRLTVL.

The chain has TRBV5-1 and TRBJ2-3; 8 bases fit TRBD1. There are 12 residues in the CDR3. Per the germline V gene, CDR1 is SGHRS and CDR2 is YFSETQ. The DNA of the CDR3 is TGCGGCACCGGGACAGGAACAGATACGCAGTATTTT. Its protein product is CGTGTGTDTQYF.

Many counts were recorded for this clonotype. CDR3 in amino acids: CASSQGSYNEQFF. The DNA of the CDR3 is TGTGCCAGCTCACAGGGTTCCTACAATGAGCAGTTCTTC. The gene calls are TRBV7-6 and TRBJ2-1; TRBD1 is a possible D gene (6 bases). V was shortened by 8 bases and J by 1 base, with 9 bases between the two germline ends. Germline assignment: CDR1 SGHVS and CDR2 FNYEAQ. This CDR3 comprises 13 residues.

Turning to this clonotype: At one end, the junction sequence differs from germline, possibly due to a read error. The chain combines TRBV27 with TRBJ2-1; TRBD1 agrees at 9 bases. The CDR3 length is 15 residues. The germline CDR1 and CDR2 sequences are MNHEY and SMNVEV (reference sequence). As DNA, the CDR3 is TGTGCCAGCAAATTACCGGGACAGGGTAACAATGAGCGGTTCTTC. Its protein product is CASKLPGQGNNERFF.

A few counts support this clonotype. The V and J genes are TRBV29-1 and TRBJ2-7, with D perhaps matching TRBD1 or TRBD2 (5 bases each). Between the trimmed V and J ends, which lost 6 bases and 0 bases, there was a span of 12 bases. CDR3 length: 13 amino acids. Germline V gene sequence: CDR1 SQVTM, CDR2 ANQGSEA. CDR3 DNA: TGCAGCGTCCGAGGGGAGAGCTCCTACGAGCAGTACTTC. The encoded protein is CSVRGESSYEQYF.

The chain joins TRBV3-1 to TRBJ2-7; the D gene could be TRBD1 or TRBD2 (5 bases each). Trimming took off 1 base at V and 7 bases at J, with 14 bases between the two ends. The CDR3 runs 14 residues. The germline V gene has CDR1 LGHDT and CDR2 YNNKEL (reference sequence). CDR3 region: CASSQVFLGEEQYF. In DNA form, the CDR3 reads TGTGCCAGCAGCCAAGTGTTCTTAGGGGAGGAGCAGTACTTC.

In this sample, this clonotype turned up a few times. The CDR3 DNA is TGTGCCAGCACCCCTGGTAGCAGATACGCGTATTTT. The encoded protein is CASTPGSRYAYF. V gene TRBV2 combines with J gene TRBJ2-3; D unclear. The germline V gene has CDR1 SNHLY and CDR2 FYNNEI. V shed 7 bases and J shed 14 bases, with 19 bases lying between them. The CDR3 is made up of 12 amino acids.

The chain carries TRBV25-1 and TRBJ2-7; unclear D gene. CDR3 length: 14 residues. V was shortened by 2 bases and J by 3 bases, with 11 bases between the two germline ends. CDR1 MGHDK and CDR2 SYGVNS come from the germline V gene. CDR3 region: CASSEAGPLYEQYF. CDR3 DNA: TGTGCCAGCAGTGAAGCAGGACCCCTCTACGAGCAGTACTTC.

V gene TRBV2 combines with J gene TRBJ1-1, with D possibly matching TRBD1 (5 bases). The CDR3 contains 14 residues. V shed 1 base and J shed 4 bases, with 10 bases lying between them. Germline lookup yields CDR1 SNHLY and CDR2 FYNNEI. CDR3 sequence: CASSEGGPGTEAFF. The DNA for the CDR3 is TGTGCCAGCAGTGAAGGGGGACCCGGCACTGAAGCTTTCTTT.

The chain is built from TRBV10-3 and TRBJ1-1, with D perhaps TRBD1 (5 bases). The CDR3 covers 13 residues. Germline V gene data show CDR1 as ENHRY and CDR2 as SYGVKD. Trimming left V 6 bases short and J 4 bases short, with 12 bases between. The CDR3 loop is CAISPREGTEAFF. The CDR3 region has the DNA TGTGCCATCAGCCCCAGGGAAGGCACTGAAGCTTTCTTT.

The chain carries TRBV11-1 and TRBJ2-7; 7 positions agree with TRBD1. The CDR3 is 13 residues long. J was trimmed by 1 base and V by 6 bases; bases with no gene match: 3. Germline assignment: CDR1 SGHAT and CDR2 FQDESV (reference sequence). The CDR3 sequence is CASRDRTSYEQYF. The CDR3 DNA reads TGTGCCAGCAGGGACAGGACGTCCTACGAGCAGTACTTC.

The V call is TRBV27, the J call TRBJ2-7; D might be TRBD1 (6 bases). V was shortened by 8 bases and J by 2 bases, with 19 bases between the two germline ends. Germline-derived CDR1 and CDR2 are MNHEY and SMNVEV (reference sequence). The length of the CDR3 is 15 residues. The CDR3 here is CASGDPRDTAYEQYF. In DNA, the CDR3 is TGTGCCAGCGGGGACCCTCGGGACACCGCCTACGAGCAGTACTTC.

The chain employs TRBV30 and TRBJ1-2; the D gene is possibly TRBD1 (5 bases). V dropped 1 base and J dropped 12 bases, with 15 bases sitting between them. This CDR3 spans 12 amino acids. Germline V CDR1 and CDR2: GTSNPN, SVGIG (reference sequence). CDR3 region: CAWSEVVQGHTF. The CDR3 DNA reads TGTGCCTGGAGTGAGGTGGTGCAGGGCCACACCTTC.